Below are 26 T cell receptor beta chains sequenced from a single sample in a study of vaccination and CD4 T cells after COVID-19. Treatment specified: approximately 10-day PBMC culture with coronavirus spike peptide pools or control peptides (ViraFEST assay). No antigens are known for them. Once obtained from cultured CD4+ T cells, the DNA was sequenced using the Oncomine TCR Beta short-read assay. MiXCR, run by TCRdb on the PCR reads, gives a single entry per CDR3 protein. The table has fewer than 9,500 distinct CDR3 sequences, roughly 62% seen once; the top ten hold 20% to 30%. Sample: CD4+ T cells from blood, cultured in vitro. The source is a human donor who had recovered from COVID-19.

V is TRBV20-1 and J is TRBJ2-1, with 7 bases matching TRBD2. The CDR3 is made up of 16 amino acids. Germline values: CDR1 DFQATT, CDR2 SNEGSKA (reference sequence). J lost 5 bases, V lost 4 bases, and 14 bases had no gene match. This CDR3 reads CSATTFWAGDHNEQFF. The CDR3 DNA reads TGCAGTGCTACTACCTTTTGGGCGGGAGATCACAATGAGCAGTTCTTC.

The V gene is TRBV19, the J gene TRBJ2-1, with TRBD2 identical over 11 bases. Germline CDR1 and CDR2: LNHDA and SQIVND (reference sequence). Trimming took 5 bases from V and 4 from J; bases not matched to a gene: 4. The CDR3 covers 15 residues. In DNA form, the CDR3 reads TGTGCCAGTAGTGTGGGGACTAGCGGTTACAATGAGCAGTTCTTC. This sequence encodes CASSVGTSGYNEQFF. The full variable domain, its missing parts supplied by reference TRBV19 and TRBJ2-1, is DGGITQSPKYLFRKEGQNVTLSCEQNLNHDAMYWYRQDPGQGLRLIYYSQIVNDFQKGDIAEGYSVSREKKESFPLTVTSAQKNPTAFYLCASSVGTSGYNEQFFGPGTRLTVL.

This clonotype turned up a few times. The chain employs TRBV5-8 and TRBJ2-7, with unresolved D. The V end lost 0 bases, the J end lost 2 bases, and 6 bases lay between the germline ends. Per the germline V gene, CDR1 is SGHTS and CDR2 is YDEGEE. CDR3 length equals 13 residues. This CDR3 reads CASSLDQTYEQYF. As DNA, the CDR3 is TGTGCCAGCAGCTTGGATCAGACCTACGAGCAGTACTTC.

The chain is built from TRBV7-9 and TRBJ2-5; D is uncertain. Trimming stripped 5 bases from V and 5 bases from J, with 6 bases between. Germline V CDR1 and CDR2: SEHNR, FQNEAQ (reference sequence). This CDR3 has 11 amino acids. The CDR3 here is CASSPMETQYF. The CDR3 DNA follows: TGTGCCAGCAGCCCCATGGAGACCCAGTACTTC.

This rearrangement joins TRBV6-2 or TRBV6-3 to TRBJ2-1, with D possibly TRBD2 on 6 matching bases. CDR3 size: 16 residues. Between the trimmed V and J ends, which lost 5 bases and 0 bases, there was a span of 14 bases. Germline-derived CDR1 and CDR2 are MNHEY and SVGEGT. Here the CDR3 reads CASSPAGLNSYNEQFF. The CDR3 nucleotides read TGTGCCAGCAGTCCGGCGGGACTGAACTCCTACAATGAGCAGTTCTTC.

V gene TRBV28 combines with J gene TRBJ1-2; D is unresolved. Germline-derived CDR1 and CDR2 are MDHEN and SYDVKM. Trimming removed 4 bases at V and 5 bases at J, with 8 bases between. The CDR3 sequence is 12 residues long. The CDR3 is CASSSTGYGYTF. CDR3 coding DNA: TGTGCCAGCAGTTCTACCGGGTATGGCTACACCTTC.

This clonotype was detected only a few times. This chain joins TRBV20-1 and TRBJ2-6, with 8 nucleotides matching TRBD1. The CDR3 is 15 residues long. With V trimmed by 5 bases and J by 4 bases, 7 bases remained unmatched. Germline V gene lookup returns CDR1 DFQATT and CDR2 SNEGSKA (reference sequence). CDR3 sequence (DNA): TGCAGTGCTGGCCTCCAGGGGGCGGGGGCCAACGTCCTGACTTTC. Translation: CSAGLQGAGANVLTF.

This clonotype was seen a single time. The V and J genes are TRBV6-1 and TRBJ1-4, with TRBD1 matching over 10 bases. CDR1 and CDR2 from the germline V gene are MNHNS and SASEGT. With V trimmed by 6 bases and J by 4 bases, 2 bases remained unmatched. The length of the CDR3 is 14 residues. The CDR3 is CASRTGGLNEKLFF. In DNA form, the CDR3 reads TGTGCCAGCAGGACAGGGGGCCTTAATGAAAAACTGTTTTTT.

The chain joins TRBV6-1 to TRBJ1-5, with TRBD1 matching over 8 bases. The V and J ends lost 3 bases and 7 bases, in that order; junction bases with no gene match: 11. Germline V gene data show CDR1 as MNHNS and CDR2 as SASEGT. CDR3 size: 16 residues. The CDR3 sequence: CASSDHVGQGVQPQHF. Here the CDR3 DNA reads TGTGCCAGCAGTGACCATGTCGGACAGGGTGTCCAGCCCCAGCATTTT.

This CDR3 reads CASSIPRGQASNQPQHF. As DNA, the CDR3 is TGTGCCAGTAGTATACCCCGGGGACAGGCTAGCAATCAGCCCCAGCATTTT. The chain uses TRBV19 and TRBJ1-5; 8 bases are shared with TRBD1. CDR1 LNHDA and CDR2 SQIVND come from the germline V gene (reference sequence). CDR3 size: 17 residues. Trimming took 2 bases from V and 0 from J; bases not matched to a gene: 6.

V usage is TRBV27 and J usage is TRBJ1-1; D perhaps matches TRBD1 (6 bases). Trimming removed 3 bases from V and 3 bases from J, with 17 bases in between. The germline V gene encodes CDR1 MNHEY and CDR2 SMNVEV (reference sequence). The CDR3 spans 16 residues. The CDR3 protein is CASSFGIRDTHTEAFF. For the CDR3, the DNA is TGTGCCAGCAGTTTTGGGATTAGGGACACACACACTGAAGCTTTCTTT.

The chain employs TRBV24-1 and TRBJ2-4; D is unclear. The V end lost 5 bases, the J end lost 6 bases, and 7 bases lay between the germline ends. Germline values: CDR1 KGHDR, CDR2 SFDVKD. This CDR3 contains 12 residues. The CDR3 DNA reads TGTGCCACCAGTGGACCCAGAAACATTCAGTACTTC. Its protein is CATSGPRNIQYF.

This clonotype was found once. The CDR3 loop is CASSLLGTGDYGYTF. The CDR3, as DNA: TGTGCCAGCAGCCTTCTAGGGACAGGAGACTATGGCTACACCTTC. The chain combines TRBV11-2 with TRBJ1-2; 8 positions match TRBD1. The CDR3 length is 15 residues. In germline, CDR1 is SGHAT, CDR2 FQNNGV. V was clipped by 5 bases and J by 3 bases; unmatched bases: 8.

This clonotype was seen a handful of times. The chain recombines TRBV6-1 with TRBJ2-3; 7 bases map to TRBD2. J gave up 1 base and V 3 bases, and 1 base lay outside the gene matches. This CDR3 is built from 14 residues. The V gene's germline CDR1 is MNHNS and CDR2 SASEGT. The CDR3 here is CASSDTSGTDTQYF. CDR3 bases: TGTGCCAGCAGTGACACTAGCGGCACAGATACGCAGTATTTT.

The CDR3 DNA reads as TGTGCCAGTAGTATCGGCAGGGGGAGGTCTAGCTATGGCTACACCTTC. Its translation: CASSIGRGRSSYGYTF. The chain has TRBV19 and TRBJ1-2, with 7 bases that match TRBD1. There are 16 residues in the CDR3. V lost 3 bases and J lost 4; bases outside the gene matches: 11. Germline CDR1 reads LNHDA; CDR2 reads SQIVND (reference sequence).

The chain combines TRBV11-1 with TRBJ2-3; D not certain. Germline V CDR1 and CDR2: SGHAT, FQDESV (reference sequence). Trimming shortened V by 2 bases and J by 0 bases, and 15 bases separated the two germline ends. CDR3 length: 17 amino acids. The CDR3 spells CASSLRQATVSTDTQYF. The CDR3 DNA follows: TGTGCCAGCAGCTTACGTCAGGCCACAGTAAGCACAGATACGCAGTATTTT.

The chain employs TRBV19 and TRBJ2-3; D remains unclear. Germline V lookup: CDR1 LNHDA, CDR2 SQIVND (reference sequence). Deletions cut 5 bases from V and 2 bases from J, with 2 bases between. The CDR3 is made up of 11 amino acids. The DNA for the CDR3 is TGTGCCAGTAGTCACACAGATACGCAGTATTTT. Translated: CASSHTDTQYF. Full variable domain (rest looked up from reference TRBV19 and TRBJ2-3): DGGITQSPKYLFRKEGQNVTLSCEQNLNHDAMYWYRQDPGQGLRLIYYSQIVNDFQKGDIAEGYSVSREKKESFPLTVTSAQKNPTAFYLCASSHTDTQYFGPGTRLTVL.

The table lists this clonotype with a count of one. Mismatch with germline at one junction end may stem from a read error. The V call is TRBV20-1, the J call TRBJ1-1; D is possibly TRBD1 (5 bases). Germline CDR1 DFQATT, CDR2 SNEGSKA (reference sequence). The CDR3 spans 11 residues. This CDR3 reads CSAAQPNPGLF. CDR3 coding DNA: TGCAGTGCTGCCCAGCCAAACCCGGGACTCTTT.

The rearrangement links TRBV7-6 to TRBJ2-2; D remains unclear. V gave up 1 base and J gave up 3 bases, with 6 bases separating them. Per the germline V gene, CDR1 is SGHVS and CDR2 is FNYEAQ. The CDR3 extends over 14 amino acids. The CDR3 reads CASSLEGYTGELFF. For the CDR3, the DNA is TGTGCCAGCAGCTTAGAGGGATACACCGGGGAGCTGTTTTTT.

The chain links TRBV20-1 to TRBJ1-1, with D possibly being TRBD1 (6 bases). CDR1 is DFQATT and CDR2 is SNEGSKA in the germline V gene (reference sequence). The CDR3 has 14 amino acids. V was trimmed by 3 bases and J by 4 bases, leaving 15 bases between them. Written as DNA, the CDR3 is TGCAGTGCTAGTATTCCGGGGGCTAGCACTGAAGCTTTCTTT. Translating it yields CSASIPGASTEAFF.

This clonotype was recorded only once. The chain employs TRBV2 and TRBJ1-1, with D maybe TRBD1 (5 bases). This CDR3 contains 13 residues. CDR1 is SNHLY, CDR2 FYNNEI, per germline. V was cut by 6 bases and J by 3 bases, with 11 bases left in between. CDR3 amino acids: CASSRDGHTEAFF. CDR3 nucleotide sequence: TGTGCCAGCAGCAGGGACGGTCACACTGAAGCTTTCTTT. The complete variable domain, with remaining parts taken from reference TRBV2 and TRBJ1-1, reads EPEVTQTPSHQVTQMGQEVILRCVPISNHLYFYWYRQILGQKVEFLVSFYNNEISEKSEIFDDQFSVERPDGSNFTLKIRSTKLEDSAMYFCASSRDGHTEAFFGQGTRLTVV.

The rearrangement uses TRBV5-4 and TRBJ1-2, with 7 bases that match TRBD1. V lost 4 bases, J lost 5 bases, and 8 bases stayed unmatched. This CDR3 is built from 14 residues. Looked up from germline, CDR1 is SGHNT and CDR2 is YYREEE (reference sequence). The CDR3 DNA follows: TGTGCCAGCAGCCCCCCTACAGGGGAATATGGCTACACCTTC. Translation gives CASSPPTGEYGYTF. Full variable domain (outside the CDR3, taken from reference TRBV5-4 and TRBJ1-2): ETGVTQSPTHLIKTRGQQVTLRCSSQSGHNTVSWYQQALGQGPQFIFQYYREEENGRGNFPPRFSGLQFPNYSSELNVNALELDDSALYLCASSPPTGEYGYTFGSGTRLTVV.

V gene TRBV7-6 combines with J gene TRBJ1-4; D call uncertain. The CDR3 runs 15 residues. The V gene's germline CDR1 is SGHVS and CDR2 FNYEAQ. V lost 4 bases and J 1 base, leaving 10 bases between the germline ends. The CDR3 nucleotides are TGTGCCAGCAGCTCTCCAGGAGGAACTAATGAAAAACTGTTTTTT. Its translation: CASSSPGGTNEKLFF.

The rearrangement links TRBV5-4 to TRBJ2-7; maybe TRBD2 (5 bases). Germline V gene lookup returns CDR1 SGHNT and CDR2 YYREEE (reference sequence). V shed 4 bases and J shed 4 bases, with 18 bases lying between them. This CDR3 spans 15 amino acids. The CDR3, as DNA: TGTGCCAGCAGCGACCAACGGGAAGGACGGTACGAGCAGTACTTC. It translates to CASSDQREGRYEQYF.

The chain joins TRBV6-1 to TRBJ1-6; D possibly corresponds to TRBD1 (6 bases). Looked up from germline, CDR1 is MNHNS and CDR2 is SASEGT. V dropped 4 bases and J dropped 2 bases, with 9 bases sitting between them. The CDR3 is 15 amino acids. In DNA, the CDR3 is TGTGCCAGCAGTGTACAGGGTACCTATAATTCACCCCTCCACTTT. Protein product: CASSVQGTYNSPLHF.

This rearrangement joins TRBV20-1 to TRBJ1-5; D uncertain. Germline CDR1 reads DFQATT; CDR2 reads SNEGSKA (reference sequence). The V end lost 1 base, the J end lost 6 bases, and 19 bases lay between the germline ends. The CDR3 totals 16 residues. The CDR3 DNA sequence: TGCAGTGCTAGAGGGCGGGGAGAGGTAAATTTTCAGCCCCAGCATTTT. This sequence encodes CSARGRGEVNFQPQHF.